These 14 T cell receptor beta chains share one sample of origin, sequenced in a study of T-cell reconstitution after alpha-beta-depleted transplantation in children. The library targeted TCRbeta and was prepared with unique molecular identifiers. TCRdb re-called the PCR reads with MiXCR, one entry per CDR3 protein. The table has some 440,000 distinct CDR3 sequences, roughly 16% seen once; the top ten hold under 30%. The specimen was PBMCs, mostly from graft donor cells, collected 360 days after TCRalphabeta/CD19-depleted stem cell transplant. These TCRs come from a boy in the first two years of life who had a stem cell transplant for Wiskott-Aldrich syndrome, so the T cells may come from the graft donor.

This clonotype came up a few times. CDR3 sequence (DNA): TGCAGCGTTGAGGAATTTTTGAATGAGCAGTTCTTC. Amino acids: CSVEEFLNEQFF. The V and J genes are TRBV29-1 and TRBJ2-1; no firm D call. The CDR3 extends over 12 amino acids. Germline CDR1 is SQVTM and CDR2 is ANQGSEA. V lost 3 bases and J 7 bases, leaving 10 bases between the germline ends.

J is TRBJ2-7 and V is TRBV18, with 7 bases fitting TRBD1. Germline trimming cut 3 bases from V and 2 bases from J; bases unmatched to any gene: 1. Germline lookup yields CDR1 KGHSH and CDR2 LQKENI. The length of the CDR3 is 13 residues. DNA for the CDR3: TGTGCCAGCTCACCGGGACAGACCTACGAGCAGTACTTC. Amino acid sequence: CASSPGQTYEQYF.

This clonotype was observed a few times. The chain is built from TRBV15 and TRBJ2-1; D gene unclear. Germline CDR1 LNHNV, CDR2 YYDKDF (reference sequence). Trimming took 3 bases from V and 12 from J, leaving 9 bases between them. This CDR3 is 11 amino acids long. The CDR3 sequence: CATSRQTLQFF. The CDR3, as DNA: TGTGCCACCAGCAGGCAAACTCTGCAGTTCTTC.

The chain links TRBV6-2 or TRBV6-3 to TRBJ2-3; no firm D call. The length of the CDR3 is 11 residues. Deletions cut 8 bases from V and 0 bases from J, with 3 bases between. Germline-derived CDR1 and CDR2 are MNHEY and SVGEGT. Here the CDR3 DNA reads TGTGCCAGCTTGAGCACAGATACGCAGTATTTT. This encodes CASLSTDTQYF.

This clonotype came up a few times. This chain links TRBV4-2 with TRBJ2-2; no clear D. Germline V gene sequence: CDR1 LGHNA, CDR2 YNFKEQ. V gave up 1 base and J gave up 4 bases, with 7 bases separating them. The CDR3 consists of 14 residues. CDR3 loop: CASSQADLTGELFF. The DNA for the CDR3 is TGTGCCAGCAGCCAAGCGGACCTCACCGGGGAGCTGTTTTTT.

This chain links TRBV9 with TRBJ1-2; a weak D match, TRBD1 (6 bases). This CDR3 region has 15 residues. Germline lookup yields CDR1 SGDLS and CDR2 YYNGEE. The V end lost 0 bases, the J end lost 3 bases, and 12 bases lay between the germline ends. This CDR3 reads CASSVGVRGDYGYTF. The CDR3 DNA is TGTGCCAGCAGCGTAGGGGTCAGGGGCGACTATGGCTACACCTTC.

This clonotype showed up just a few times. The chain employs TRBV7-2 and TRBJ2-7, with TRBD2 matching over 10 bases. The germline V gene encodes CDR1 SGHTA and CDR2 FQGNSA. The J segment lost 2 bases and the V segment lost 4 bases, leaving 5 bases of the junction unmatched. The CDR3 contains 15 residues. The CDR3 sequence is CASSSSSGSPYEQYF. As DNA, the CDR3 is TGTGCCAGCAGCTCCTCTAGCGGGAGTCCCTACGAGCAGTACTTC.

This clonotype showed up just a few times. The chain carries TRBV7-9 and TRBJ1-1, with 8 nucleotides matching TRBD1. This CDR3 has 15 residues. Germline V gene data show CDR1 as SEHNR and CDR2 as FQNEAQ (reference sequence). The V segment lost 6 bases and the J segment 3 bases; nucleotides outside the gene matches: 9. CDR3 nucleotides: TGTGCCAGCAGAAGATTCGGACAGGGTGACACTGAAGCTTTCTTT. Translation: CASRRFGQGDTEAFF.

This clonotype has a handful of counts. Here the CDR3 DNA reads TGTGCCAGCAGATTGGACAGGGAGGAGGTCTATGGCTACACCTTC. This encodes CASRLDREEVYGYTF. The chain couples TRBV7-9 to TRBJ1-2, with 8 bases identical to TRBD1. CDR3 length: 15 residues. V lost 6 bases, J lost 4 bases, and 10 bases stayed unmatched. The germline V gene has CDR1 SEHNR and CDR2 FQNEAQ (reference sequence).

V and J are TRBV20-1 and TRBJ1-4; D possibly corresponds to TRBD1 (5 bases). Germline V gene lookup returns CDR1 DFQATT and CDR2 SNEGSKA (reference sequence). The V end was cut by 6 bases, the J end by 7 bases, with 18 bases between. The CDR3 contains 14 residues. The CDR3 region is CSAIRDQEGEKLFF. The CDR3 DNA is TGCAGTGCCATACGGGACCAGGAGGGTGAAAAACTGTTTTTT.

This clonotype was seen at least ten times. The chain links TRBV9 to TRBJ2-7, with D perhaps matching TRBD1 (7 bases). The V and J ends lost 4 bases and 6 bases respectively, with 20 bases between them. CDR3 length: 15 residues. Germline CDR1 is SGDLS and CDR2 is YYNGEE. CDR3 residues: CASSPTGGGALEQYF. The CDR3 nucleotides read TGTGCCAGCAGCCCTACTGGAGGGGGCGCCCTCGAGCAGTACTTC.

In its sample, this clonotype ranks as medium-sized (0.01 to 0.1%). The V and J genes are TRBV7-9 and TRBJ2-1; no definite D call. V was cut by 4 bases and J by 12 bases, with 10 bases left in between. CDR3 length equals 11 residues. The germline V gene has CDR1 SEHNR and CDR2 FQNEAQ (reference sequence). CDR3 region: CASSSSPRQFF. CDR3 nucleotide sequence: TGTGCCAGCAGCTCGTCACCAAGGCAGTTCTTC.

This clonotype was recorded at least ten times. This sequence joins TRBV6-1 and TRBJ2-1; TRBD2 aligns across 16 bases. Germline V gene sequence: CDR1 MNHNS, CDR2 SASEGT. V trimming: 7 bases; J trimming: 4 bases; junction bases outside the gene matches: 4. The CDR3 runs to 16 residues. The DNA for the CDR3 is TGTGCCAGCACGGGACTAGCGGGAGGGTTTTACAATGAGCAGTTCTTC. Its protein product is CASTGLAGGFYNEQFF.

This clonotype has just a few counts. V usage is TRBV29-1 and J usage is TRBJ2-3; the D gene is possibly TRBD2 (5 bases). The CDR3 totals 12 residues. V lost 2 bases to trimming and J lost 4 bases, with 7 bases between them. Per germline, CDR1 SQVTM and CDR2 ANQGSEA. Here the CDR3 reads CSVEWGADTQYF. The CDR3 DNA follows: TGCAGCGTTGAATGGGGAGCAGATACGCAGTATTTT.